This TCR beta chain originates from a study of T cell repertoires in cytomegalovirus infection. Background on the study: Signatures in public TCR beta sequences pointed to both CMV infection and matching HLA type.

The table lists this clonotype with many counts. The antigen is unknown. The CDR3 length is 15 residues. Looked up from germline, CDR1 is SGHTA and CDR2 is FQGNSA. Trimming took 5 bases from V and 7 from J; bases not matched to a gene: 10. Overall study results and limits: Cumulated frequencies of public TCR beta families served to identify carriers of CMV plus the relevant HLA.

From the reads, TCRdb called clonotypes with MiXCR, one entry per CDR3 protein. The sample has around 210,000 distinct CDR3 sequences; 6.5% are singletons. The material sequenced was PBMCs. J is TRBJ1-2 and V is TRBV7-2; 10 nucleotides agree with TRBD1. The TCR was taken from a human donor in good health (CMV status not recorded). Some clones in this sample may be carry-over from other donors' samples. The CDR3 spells CASSAFPGQGIGYTF. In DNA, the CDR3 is TGTGCCAGCAGCGCTTTTCCGGGACAGGGGATTGGCTACACCTTC.